This entry is about one TCR beta chain. Participants were aged about 18 to 100 years from approximately 25 US areas. Assignment of participants to cohorts was predicated upon participant-reported clinical history. Exposed enrollees encountered a COVID-19 case at some point within 2 weeks before study entry. Some clones are missing from TCRdb's copy, which holds only in-frame ones; the method was immunoSEQ multiplex PCR. The sample includes about 220,000 clones, approximately 83% of them seen just once. The CDR3 spans 14 residues. The germline gives CDR1 KGHSH, CDR2 LQKENI. V was cut by 3 bases and J by 4 bases, with 9 bases left in between. This sample was included in a study of blood T cell repertoires in COVID-19. Study details: Nucleic acid was either cDNA or gDNA, and it came from T cells, B-cell-depleted T cells, or PBMCs.

Source material: PBMCs or T cells enriched from blood (not recorded which). The chain is built from TRBV18 and TRBJ1-4, with D possibly TRBD1 on 5 matching bases. The receptor comes from a woman aged 50 to 65 who had been exposed to COVID-19. The CDR3 coding sequence is TGTGCCAGCTCACCGGACATGAATAATGAAAAACTGTTTTTT. This translates into CASSPDMNNEKLFF.